This T cell receptor beta chain was identified during a study of shared clonotypes between healthy human individuals. Each replicate PCR on the sorted subsets used about 220 ng DNA (approximately 33,000 T cell genomes). Assay used: immunoSEQ multiplex PCR; TCRdb lists only in-frame clones, some missing. The repertoire consists of hundreds of thousands of clones, with about 74% occurring once and the leading ten covering more than 1.5%. CD45RA-negative memory and CD45RA+ naive subsets were split from the CD4+ cells. Concerning this clone: What it recognizes is unknown.

Overall study findings and caveats: Though the depth was large, rarefaction showed that sorted-subset sequencing was incomplete. Naive CD4 clonotypes were shared across a handful of donors at about 5.3%.

The CDR3 has 15 amino acids. Germline V lookup: CDR1 SGHDN, CDR2 FVKESK. Trimming took 3 bases from V and 1 from J; bases not matched to a gene: 3. This sequence was found in a woman in her twenties or thirties in good health. Sequenced: memory CD4+ T cells sorted from blood. Subset noted: CD45RA-negative fraction. The chain joins TRBV14 to TRBJ2-3; 8 bases line up with TRBD2. CDR3 sequence: CASSQGAGGTDTQYF. The DNA of the CDR3 is TGTGCCAGCAGCCAGGGAGCGGGAGGCACAGATACGCAGTATTTT.